The source of this T cell receptor beta chain is a study of CD8 T cells in Susac syndrome (dated by TCRdb to between 2018 and 2020). In the study overall: Whether CD8+ T cell activation and differentiation in Susac syndrome was antigen driven was tested using repertoire sequencing.

What the study reported, not specific to this receptor: The number of individuals in the TCR sequencing and HLA analysis was recognized as being relatively small.

Concerning this clonotype: It has no known antigen specificity. No qualities accompany the bases; no much larger clone lies one base away.

High-throughput TCR beta sequencing profiled peripheral blood CD8+ and CD4+ T cells from healthy donors, Susac syndrome patients and multiple sclerosis patients. The multiple sclerosis controls were treatment-naive patients whose relapsing-remitting disease, either stable or active, fulfilled the revised McDonald criteria. CD8+ TEMRA cells were enriched by FACS, while bulk CD8+ and CD4+ T cells were purified by magnetic negative isolation. Blood was drawn into EDTA tubes, processed within 24 hours, and PBMCs were isolated by density gradient centrifugation. PBMCs intended for TCR sequencing were cryopreserved in liquid nitrogen and thawed later in a water bath at 37 degrees C. Purity of sorted or isolated CD4+, CD8+ and CD8+ TEMRA cells was at least 90%. The CDR3 runs 17 residues from the cysteine to the phenylalanine. The only DNA kept is the CDR3, 51 bases in frame from the first base. Via the germline V gene, CDR1 is MGHDK and CDR2 SYGVNS. The junction carries 16 bases between V and J, which are trimmed by 4 bases and 0 bases respectively.

RNA was extracted with the RNeasy kit and roughly 0.45 to 1 ug was reverse transcribed using random hexamers. The immunoSEQ multiplex PCR assay, which covers 54 Vbeta and 13 Jbeta segments, was used to amplify TCR beta CDR3 regions. To correct PCR amplification bias, a synthetic template baseline was used for both primer optimization and computational correction. The source study handled its data this way. Only productive sequences were kept, with reads annotated to V, D and J genes according to IMGT and analyzed in immunoSEQ Analyzer. To calculate clonality, Shannon entropy was normalized by log2 of the number of productive unique sequences and then subtracted from one. For each patient and control, public and private clones were evaluated among the 100 most prevalent clones. Clones were defined as Susac-specific when absent from the healthy and MS cohorts, from roughly 1,000 published viral clones and from other ImmuneACCESS disease sequences. TCRdb itself trimmed the public reads at Q25 with fastp, ran MiXCR and retained productive beta chains. One record per CDR3 amino acid sequence lists the most common genes and DNA. It is TCRdb's table, rather than the study itself, that gives the V and J calls and clone size. Across this sample there are hundreds of thousands of distinct CDR3 sequences, with approximately 95% seen only once. The top ten clonotypes cover approximately 0.075% of the sample.

The sequenced sample consisted of CD4+ T cells from PBMCs. The rearrangement joined TRBV25-1 to TRBJ1-5; the D gene is perhaps TRBD1, on 5 matching bases. The origin of this receptor is a human donor with multiple sclerosis. The nucleotide sequence is given as TGTGCCAGCAGTGGGGACCGGGACTGGTTTAGCAATCAGCCCCAGCATTTT. It is translated as CASSGDRDWFSNQPQHF. Extended through the reference TRBV25-1 and TRBJ1-5 proteins, this CDR3 yields the full variable domain: EADIYQTPRYLVIGTGKKITLECSQTMGHDKMYWYQQDPGMELHLIHYSYGVNSTEKGDLSSESTVSRIRTEHFPLTLESARPSHTSQYLCASSGDRDWFSNQPQHFGDGTRLSIL.